The clone carrying this TCR beta chain was seen a few times. CDR3 length: 15 residues. CDR1 and CDR2 from the germline V gene are LGHDT and YNNKEL (reference sequence). The ends were cut back, 3 bases at V and 3 bases at J, with 12 bases in the middle. The sample belongs to a study of blood T cell repertoires in COVID-19. Study context: From T cells, B-cell-depleted T cells, or PBMCs came the material, which was cDNA or gDNA.

Original data processing: For nucleated cells, counts were estimated from reference gene primer amplification. Data came from immunoSEQ multiplex PCR; TCRdb stores just in-frame clones and leaves some out. The D gene and trimming were derived from the DNA, and the V and J assignments and clone size from that table. This table has 110,000 or so clones, about four fifths appearing once. Sample: peripheral blood. This receptor was obtained from a woman at least 80 years old with acute or convalescent COVID-19. The V and J genes are TRBV3-1 (or the pseudogene TRBV3-2) and TRBJ1-5; a weak D match, TRBD1 (6 bases). In DNA form, the CDR3 reads TGTGCCAGCAGCCACCGCCAGGGGACCAATCAGCCCCAGCATTTT. This encodes CASSHRQGTNQPQHF.